The table lists the clone carrying this T cell receptor beta chain with a few counts. Its antigen remains unknown. This sample is part of a study of cytomegalovirus exposure and HLA in healthy donors. Notes on the study in general: Near-uniform donor sequencing depth was presumed by presence/absence analyses. Within an earlier analysis, most TCR beta V segments proved productive either about 90% or about 30% of the time.

PCR involved 60 Vbeta and 13 Jbeta primers. Here immunoSEQ multiplex PCR was the method, and the copy in TCRdb shows in-frame clones only, minus some. The sample has about 180,000 clones, about two thirds seen once. Germline assignment: CDR1 SEHNR and CDR2 FQNEAQ (reference sequence). V shed 2 bases, J shed 8 bases, and the junction held 11 bases outside the gene matches. The CDR3 spans 15 residues. The sequencing sample was made of PBMCs. The chain employs TRBV7-9 and TRBJ1-2; 7 nucleotides match TRBD1. This receptor was obtained from a human donor in good health. The CDR3 DNA reads as TGTGCCAGCAGCTTACTAGGGGGCGCCTCCGGGGGCTACACCTTC. Amino acids: CASSLLGGASGGYTF.